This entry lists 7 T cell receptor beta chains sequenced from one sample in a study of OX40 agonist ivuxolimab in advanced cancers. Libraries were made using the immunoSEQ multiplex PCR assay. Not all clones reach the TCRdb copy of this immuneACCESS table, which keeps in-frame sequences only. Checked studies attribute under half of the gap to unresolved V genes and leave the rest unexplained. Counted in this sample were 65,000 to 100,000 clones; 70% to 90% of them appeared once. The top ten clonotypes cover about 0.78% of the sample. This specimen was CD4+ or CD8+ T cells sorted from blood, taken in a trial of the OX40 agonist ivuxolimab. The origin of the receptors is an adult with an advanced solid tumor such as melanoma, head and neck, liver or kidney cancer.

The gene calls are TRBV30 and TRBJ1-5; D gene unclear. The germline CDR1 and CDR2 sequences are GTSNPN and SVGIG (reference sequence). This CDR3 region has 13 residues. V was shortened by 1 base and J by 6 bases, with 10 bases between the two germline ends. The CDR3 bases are TGTGCCTGGAGTGGTGGCATCCCTCAGCCCCAGCATTTT. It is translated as CAWSGGIPQPQHF.

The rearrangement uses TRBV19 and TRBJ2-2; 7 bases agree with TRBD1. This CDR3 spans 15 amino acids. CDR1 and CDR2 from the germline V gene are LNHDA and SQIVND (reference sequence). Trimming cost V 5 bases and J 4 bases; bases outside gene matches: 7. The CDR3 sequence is CASSVQGIGTGELFF. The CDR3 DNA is TGTGCCAGTAGTGTACAGGGGATCGGCACCGGGGAGCTGTTTTTT. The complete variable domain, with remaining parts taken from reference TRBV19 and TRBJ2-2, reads DGGITQSPKYLFRKEGQNVTLSCEQNLNHDAMYWYRQDPGQGLRLIYYSQIVNDFQKGDIAEGYSVSREKKESFPLTVTSAQKNPTAFYLCASSVQGIGTGELFFGEGSRLTVL.

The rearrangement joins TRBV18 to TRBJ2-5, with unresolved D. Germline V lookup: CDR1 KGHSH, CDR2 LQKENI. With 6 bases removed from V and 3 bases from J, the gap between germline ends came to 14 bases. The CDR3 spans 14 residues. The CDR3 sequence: CASSPPAIKETQYF. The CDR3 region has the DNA TGTGCCAGCTCCCCGCCTGCCATCAAAGAGACCCAGTACTTC.

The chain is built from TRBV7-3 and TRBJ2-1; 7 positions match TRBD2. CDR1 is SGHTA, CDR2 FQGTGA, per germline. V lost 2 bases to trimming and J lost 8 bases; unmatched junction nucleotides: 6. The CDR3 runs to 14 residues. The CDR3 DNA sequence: TGTGCCAGCAGCTTAGCGGGAGTTGTCTATGAGCAGTTCTTC. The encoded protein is CASSLAGVVYEQFF.

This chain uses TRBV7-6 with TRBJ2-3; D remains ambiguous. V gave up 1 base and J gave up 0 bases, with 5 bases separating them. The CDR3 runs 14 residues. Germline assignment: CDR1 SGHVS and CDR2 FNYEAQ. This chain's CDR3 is CASSLVASTDTQYF. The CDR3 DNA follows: TGTGCCAGCAGCTTAGTCGCCAGCACAGATACGCAGTATTTT.

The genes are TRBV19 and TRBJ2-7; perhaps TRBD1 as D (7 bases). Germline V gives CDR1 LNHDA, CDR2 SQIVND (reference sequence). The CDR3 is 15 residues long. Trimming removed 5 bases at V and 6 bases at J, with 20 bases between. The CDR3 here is CASSRLLRQGGEQYF. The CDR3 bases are TGTGCCAGTAGTCGTCTCCTGAGACAGGGAGGCGAGCAGTACTTC.

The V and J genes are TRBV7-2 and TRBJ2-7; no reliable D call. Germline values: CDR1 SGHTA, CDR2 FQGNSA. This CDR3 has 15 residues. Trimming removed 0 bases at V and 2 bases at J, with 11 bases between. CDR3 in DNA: TGTGCCAGCAGCTTAGCTCCAGGCCAACCCTACGAGCAGTACTTC. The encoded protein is CASSLAPGQPYEQYF.